The clone carrying this T cell receptor (beta chain) was counted between two and nine times. The antigen remains unidentified. This specimen comes from a study of identical twins. TCRdb reprocessed the 5' RACE reads via MiXCR and lists one record per CDR3 protein. The sample lists 400,000 to 600,000 distinct CDR3 sequences, approximately 20% occurring once. Findings and caveats of the study: A partial confounding effect on zero-insertion analyses could come from invariant MAIT and iNKT cells.

Donors uniformly comprised healthy Caucasians. Germline V CDR1 and CDR2: SEHNR, FQNEAQ (reference sequence). The CDR3 has 16 residues. The V and J ends lost 5 bases and 5 bases, in that order; junction bases with no gene match: 10. The same data also went into a second study, on yellow fever vaccine responses in identical twins.

The gene calls are TRBV7-9 and TRBJ2-1, with TRBD2 matching over 9 bases. The sequencing input was CD4+ T cells sorted from blood. The receptor was isolated from a woman younger than 35 in good health. The CDR3, as DNA: TGTGCCAGCAGCAGAACCCAGGGACTAGCCCACAATGAGCAGTTCTTC. Translation: CASSRTQGLAHNEQFF. The variable domain in full, with the rest retrieved from reference TRBV7-9 and TRBJ2-1, is DTGVSQNPRHKITKRGQNVTFRCDPISEHNRLYWYRQTLGQGPEFLTYFQNEAQLEKSRLLSDRFSAERPKGSFSTLEIQRTEQGDSAMYLCASSRTQGLAHNEQFFGPGTRLTVL.